Presented here are 31 T cell receptor beta chains from one specimen sequenced in a study of shared clonotypes between healthy human individuals. Generated by immunoSEQ multiplex PCR, the TCRdb table keeps only in-frame clones and is missing some. The sample holds 1.5 million to 2.5 million clones, 85% to 95% seen once. Naive CD8 populations comprised CD45RO-negative cells positively selected for CCR7, excluding terminally differentiated effector memory CD45RA+ cells. Source material: naive CD8+ T cells sorted from blood. All receptors come from a man aged 18 to 29 in good health.

This chain uses TRBV4-3 with TRBJ2-3; 14 positions match TRBD2. V dropped 4 bases and J dropped 1; count of bases not matched to a gene: 16. The CDR3 consists of 21 residues. CDR1 is LGHNA and CDR2 is YSLEER in the germline V gene. The CDR3 protein is CASSPFPPGLAGEGGTDTQYF. In DNA form, the CDR3 reads TGCGCCAGCAGCCCCTTTCCCCCGGGACTAGCGGGAGAGGGGGGCACAGATACGCAGTATTTT.

The chain combines TRBV7-8 with TRBJ1-5, with D possibly TRBD1 on 5 matching bases. The CDR3 spans 14 residues. Between the trimmed V and J ends, which lost 5 bases and 3 bases, there was a span of 11 bases. Germline CDR1 SGHVS, CDR2 FQNEAQ. Here the CDR3 DNA reads TGTGCCAGCAGCCCAGGGCCCGTCAATCAGCCCCAGCATTTT. Encoded protein: CASSPGPVNQPQHF.

The J gene is TRBJ1-2, the V gene TRBV7-9, with D unclear. Between the trimmed V and J ends, which lost 1 base and 6 bases, there was a span of 15 bases. Germline V gives CDR1 SEHNR, CDR2 FQNEAQ (reference sequence). The CDR3 covers 15 residues. The CDR3 nucleotides are TGTGCCAGCAGCTTAGAATCTGGGGTTGAGGATGGCTACACCTTC. Translating it yields CASSLESGVEDGYTF.

The chain links TRBV7-9 to TRBJ2-1; 11 bases match TRBD1. The CDR3 loop spans 15 amino acids. The V segment lost 5 bases and the J segment 5 bases; nucleotides outside the gene matches: 5. The germline V gene has CDR1 SEHNR and CDR2 FQNEAQ (reference sequence). CDR3 coding DNA: TGTGCCAGCAGCCCGGGACAGGGGGTCCACAATGAGCAGTTCTTC. Translated: CASSPGQGVHNEQFF.

The V and J genes are TRBV6-5 and TRBJ1-1; no clear D gene. V lost 7 bases and J 0 bases, leaving 3 bases between the germline ends. Germline-derived CDR1 and CDR2 are MNHEY and SVGAGI. CDR3 length equals 11 residues. As DNA, the CDR3 is TGTGCCAGCAAATTGAACACTGAAGCTTTCTTT. Its protein is CASKLNTEAFF.

CDR3 region: CASSLDRGTGPQGDQPQHF. The CDR3 nucleotides read TGTGCCAGCAGCTTAGATCGAGGGACAGGGCCTCAAGGGGATCAGCCCCAGCATTTT. V usage is TRBV11-2 and J usage is TRBJ1-5; TRBD1 matches at 9 bases. The trim removed 0 bases at V and 5 bases at J, leaving 14 bases unmatched. Germline CDR1 is SGHAT and CDR2 is FQNNGV. The CDR3 is 19 amino acids.

The chain joins TRBV5-5 to TRBJ2-5; D gene ambiguous. This CDR3 has 16 residues. Germline-derived CDR1 and CDR2 are SGHKS and YYEKEE (reference sequence). Trimming shortened V by 0 bases and J by 1 base, and 13 bases separated the two germline ends. The CDR3 nucleotides read TGTGCCAGCAGCTTGGATCCGGGTTGGGGCCAAGAGACCCAGTACTTC. Protein sequence: CASSLDPGWGQETQYF. Combining the CDR3 with reference TRBV5-5 and TRBJ2-5 gives the whole variable domain DAGVTQSPTHLIKTRGQQVTLRCSPISGHKSVSWYQQVLGQGPQFIFQYYEKEERGRGNFPDRFSARQFPNYSSELNVNALLLGDSALYLCASSLDPGWGQETQYFGPGTRLLVL.

This chain links TRBV27 with TRBJ2-7; D gene uncertain. Germline assignment: CDR1 MNHEY and CDR2 SMNVEV (reference sequence). V lost 5 bases to trimming and J lost 3 bases, with 11 bases between them. The CDR3 length is 13 residues. CDR3: CASSQRRYYEQYF. In DNA form, the CDR3 reads TGTGCCAGCAGTCAGCGACGGTACTACGAGCAGTACTTC.

This clone came up once. This sequence may be a read error, since a much larger clone differs from it by one base. This same CDR3 is encoded by further DNA sequences in the sample. The chain joins TRBV5-6 to TRBJ2-7; D is uncertain. With 2 bases removed from V and 5 bases from J, the gap between germline ends came to 5 bases. The CDR3 runs to 11 residues. Germline CDR1 is SGHDT and CDR2 is YYEEEE. The CDR3 region has the DNA TGTGCCAGCAGCTTAGGTAACGAGCAGTACTTC. Residues: CASSLGNEQYF.

The chain combines TRBV7-8 with TRBJ2-7; D may match TRBD1 or TRBD2 (5 bases each). Germline values: CDR1 SGHVS, CDR2 FQNEAQ. Trimming pared 5 bases from V and 3 bases from J, leaving 20 bases between. The CDR3 has 16 amino acids. CDR3 sequence: CASSPEGPDSYYEQYF. CDR3 in DNA: TGTGCCAGCAGCCCCGAGGGTCCAGACAGTTACTACGAGCAGTACTTC.

The chain carries TRBV5-1 and TRBJ2-3, with D unresolved. This CDR3 region has 13 residues. V dropped 2 bases and J dropped 2 bases, with 6 bases sitting between them. The V gene's germline CDR1 is SGHRS and CDR2 YFSETQ. CDR3 protein: CASSLEDTDTQYF. The CDR3, as DNA: TGCGCCAGCAGCTTAGAGGACACAGATACGCAGTATTTT.

The chain uses TRBV5-1 and TRBJ2-3; weak D call: TRBD2 (6 bases). This CDR3 is built from 16 residues. The V end lost 3 bases, the J end lost 3 bases, and 17 bases lay between the germline ends. Germline lookup yields CDR1 SGHRS and CDR2 YFSETQ. This CDR3 reads CASSSVYERATDTQYF. CDR3 sequence (DNA): TGCGCCAGCAGCTCCGTCTATGAGCGGGCTACAGATACGCAGTATTTT. Full variable domain (outside the CDR3, taken from reference TRBV5-1 and TRBJ2-3): KAGVTQTPRYLIKTRGQQVTLSCSPISGHRSVSWYQQTPGQGLQFLFEYFSETQRNKGNFPGRFSGRQFSNSRSEMNVSTLELGDSALYLCASSSVYERATDTQYFGPGTRLTVL.

Comments on this clone: This same CDR3 is encoded by further DNA sequences in the sample. J is TRBJ2-7 and V is TRBV19, with 11 bases matching TRBD2. The CDR3 contains 14 residues. CDR1 LNHDA and CDR2 SQIVND come from the germline V gene (reference sequence). Trimming at V came to 5 bases and at J to 4 bases, leaving 4 bases not matched to a gene. Here the CDR3 reads CASSFGTSGYEQYF. The DNA for the CDR3 is TGTGCCAGTAGTTTCGGGACTAGCGGTTACGAGCAGTACTTC.

Comments on this clone: Other DNA sequences from this sample encode an identical CDR3 as well. This chain links TRBV6-6 with TRBJ1-2; D is possibly TRBD1 (5 bases). Germline CDR1 reads MNHNY; CDR2 reads SVGAGI (reference sequence). Trimming left V 0 bases short and J 1 base short, with 6 bases between. This CDR3 has 14 amino acids. This CDR3 reads CASSYSTDNYGYTF. In DNA form, the CDR3 reads TGTGCCAGCAGTTACTCGACAGATAACTATGGCTACACCTTC.

The rearrangement joins TRBV15 to TRBJ1-5; D is ambiguous. Germline V gives CDR1 LNHNV, CDR2 YYDKDF (reference sequence). Deletions cut 6 bases from V and 3 bases from J, with 12 bases between. CDR3 size: 14 residues. The CDR3 coding sequence is TGTGCCACCAGTCCGACTTCTTTCAATCAGCCCCAGCATTTT. It is translated as CATSPTSFNQPQHF.

V usage is TRBV5-3 and J usage is TRBJ1-2, with D unresolved. TRBV5-3 is designated an ORF whose function remains uncertain. Trimming pared 0 bases from V and 8 bases from J, leaving 14 bases between. The CDR3 extends over 14 amino acids. The CDR3 reads CARSLGGKEPGYTF. CDR3 nucleotide sequence: TGTGCCAGAAGCTTGGGCGGCAAGGAGCCAGGCTACACCTTC.

The genes are TRBV7-2 and TRBJ2-7; 11 bases fit TRBD2. Trimming removed 4 bases from V and 3 bases from J; junction bases left unmatched: 2. This CDR3 is built from 14 residues. CDR1 is SGHTA, CDR2 FQGNSA, per germline. The CDR3 bases are TGTGCCAGCAGCTACGGGACTAGCGGCTACGAGCAGTACTTC. It codes for CASSYGTSGYEQYF.

This clone was picked up one time. This sequence joins TRBV9 and TRBJ2-7; 16 bases match TRBD2. V lost 4 bases to trimming and J lost 5 bases; unmatched junction nucleotides: 9. This CDR3 has 17 amino acids. Germline V gene sequence: CDR1 SGDLS, CDR2 YYNGEE. The chain's CDR3 is CASSSHPGLAGGDEQYF. In DNA form, the CDR3 reads TGTGCCAGCAGCAGTCACCCGGGACTAGCGGGAGGGGACGAGCAGTACTTC.

This rearrangement joins TRBV27 to TRBJ2-7; D not resolved. Germline loops: CDR1 MNHEY, CDR2 SMNVEV (reference sequence). The V end lost 6 bases, the J end lost 2 bases, and 11 bases lay between the germline ends. The CDR3 sequence is 13 residues long. The CDR3 sequence is CASRAASPYEQYF. The CDR3 nucleotides are TGTGCCAGCAGGGCGGCTAGTCCCTACGAGCAGTACTTC.

The V and J genes are TRBV7-3 and TRBJ2-2; no clear D gene. CDR3 length: 13 residues. Trimming left V 6 bases short and J 5 bases short, with 10 bases between. Per germline, CDR1 SGHTA and CDR2 FQGTGA. CDR3 DNA sequence: TGTGCCAGCAGTCCCGACGGAACCGGGGAGCTGTTTTTT. As protein: CASSPDGTGELFF.

The V call is TRBV5-8, the J call TRBJ1-1; maybe TRBD1 (5 bases). Trimming cost V 3 bases and J 2 bases, with 11 bases left between them. Germline-derived CDR1 and CDR2 are SGHTS and YDEGEE. This CDR3 has 14 amino acids. CDR3 loop: CASSYAGTNTEAFF. The CDR3 nucleotides read TGTGCCAGCAGCTATGCCGGGACTAACACTGAAGCTTTCTTT.

This clone appeared once. This sequence joins TRBV30 and TRBJ1-5; D perhaps matches TRBD1 (5 bases). CDR1 and CDR2 from the germline V gene are GTSNPN and SVGIG (reference sequence). Deletions cut 0 bases from V and 12 bases from J, with 12 bases between. The CDR3 is made up of 12 amino acids. The CDR3 coding sequence is TGTGCCTGGAGTGTGGGGACGACTTTCCAGCATTTT. Its translation: CAWSVGTTFQHF. The complete variable domain, with remaining parts taken from reference TRBV30 and TRBJ1-5, reads SQTIHQWPATLVQPVGSPLSLECTVEGTSNPNLYWYRQAAGRGLQLLFYSVGIGQISSEVPQNLSASRPQDRQFILSSKKLLLSDSGFYLCAWSVGTTFQHFGDGTRLSIL.

V is TRBV6-1 and J is TRBJ2-5; D gene unclear. This CDR3 is built from 16 residues. Trimming cost V 1 base and J 0 bases, with 12 bases left between them. The germline CDR1 and CDR2 sequences are MNHNS and SASEGT. This CDR3 is CASSEGSGEYQETQYF. CDR3 coding DNA: TGTGCCAGCAGTGAAGGGTCAGGAGAGTACCAAGAGACCCAGTACTTC.

V usage is TRBV6-5 and J usage is TRBJ2-7; no reliable D call. The V end lost 0 bases, the J end lost 2 bases, and 14 bases lay between the germline ends. The CDR3 runs 16 residues. CDR1 and CDR2 (germline): MNHEY, SVGAGI. CDR3 nucleotide sequence: TGTGCCAGCAGTTACTCTCGGGCAGCTTTAACCTACGAGCAGTACTTC. Its protein product is CASSYSRAALTYEQYF.

The chain uses TRBV28 and TRBJ1-1, with 8 bases identical to TRBD1. The V and J ends lost 2 bases and 1 base, in that order; junction bases with no gene match: 6. Germline values: CDR1 MDHEN, CDR2 SYDVKM. The CDR3 length is 16 residues. This CDR3 reads CASSLLETGANTEAFF. In DNA, the CDR3 is TGTGCCAGCAGTTTACTAGAGACAGGGGCGAACACTGAAGCTTTCTTT.

The chain uses TRBV7-2 and TRBJ2-7; no firm D call. The germline V gene has CDR1 SGHTA and CDR2 FQGNSA. Trimming left V 4 bases short and J 3 bases short, with 7 bases between. CDR3 size: 12 residues. The CDR3 loop is CASSSDFYEQYF. Here the CDR3 DNA reads TGTGCCAGCAGCTCAGATTTCTACGAGCAGTACTTC.

The V gene is TRBV30, the J gene TRBJ2-7; the D gene is possibly TRBD2 (5 bases). The CDR3 extends over 13 amino acids. The germline V gene has CDR1 GTSNPN and CDR2 SVGIG (reference sequence). The V and J ends lost 1 base and 4 bases respectively, with 11 bases between them. The CDR3 reads CAWSAEGWYEQYF. Here the CDR3 DNA reads TGTGCCTGGAGTGCTGAGGGCTGGTACGAGCAGTACTTC. Full variable domain (remainder filled in from reference TRBV30 and TRBJ2-7): SQTIHQWPATLVQPVGSPLSLECTVEGTSNPNLYWYRQAAGRGLQLLFYSVGIGQISSEVPQNLSASRPQDRQFILSSKKLLLSDSGFYLCAWSAEGWYEQYFGPGTRLTVT.

This chain links TRBV9 with TRBJ2-7; no definite D call. Germline V gives CDR1 SGDLS, CDR2 YYNGEE. The CDR3 runs 16 residues. V lost 0 bases and J lost 6, with 19 bases in between. The CDR3 region has the DNA TGTGCCAGCAGCGTAGGAGCCCAGGCCGGCTTCGGCGAGCAGTACTTC. Its translation: CASSVGAQAGFGEQYF. The complete variable domain, with remaining parts taken from reference TRBV9 and TRBJ2-7, reads DSGVTQTPKHLITATGQRVTLRCSPRSGDLSVYWYQQSLDQGLQFLIQYYNGEERAKGNILERFSAQQFPDLHSELNLSSLELGDSALYFCASSVGAQAGFGEQYFGPGTRLTVT.

This chain connects TRBV6-5 to TRBJ1-2, with TRBD1 identical over 7 bases. V lost 10 bases, J lost 5 bases, and 13 bases stayed unmatched. The CDR3 has 14 residues. CDR1 is MNHEY, CDR2 SVGAGI, per germline. In DNA form, the CDR3 reads TGTGCCACGTGGTCAACAGGGGATGAGTATGGCTACACCTTC. Translation gives CATWSTGDEYGYTF.

The chain uses TRBV7-8 and TRBJ2-7; the D call may be TRBD1 or TRBD2 (5 bases each). Germline CDR1 SGHVS, CDR2 FQNEAQ. V was cut by 6 bases and J by 6 bases, with 15 bases left in between. The CDR3 length is 13 residues. The CDR3 loop is CASSFLFGGEQYF. In nucleotides, the CDR3 is TGTGCCAGCAGTTTCCTATTTGGGGGCGAGCAGTACTTC.

This sequence joins TRBV15 and TRBJ1-1; D is unclear. The CDR3 totals 14 residues. The V and J ends lost 5 bases and 4 bases respectively, with 14 bases between them. Germline V gene data show CDR1 as LNHNV and CDR2 as YYDKDF (reference sequence). The CDR3 loop is CATSPPEEGTEAFF. CDR3 nucleotides: TGTGCCACCAGCCCCCCCGAGGAGGGCACTGAAGCTTTCTTT.